The clone carrying this TCR beta chain was observed a handful of times. Its antigen is as yet unknown. The sample originates from a study of T cells after yellow fever vaccination. TCRdb ran MiXCR on the 5' RACE reads and lists one entry per CDR3 protein. Seen here are 100,000 to 150,000 distinct CDR3 sequences, about 8.2% observed once, and the top ten hold almost 40%. The CDR3 loop spans 17 amino acids. After removal of 4 bases from V and 2 bases from J, the junction contained 10 bases not matched to a gene. Germline V gives CDR1 MDHEN, CDR2 SYDVKM. Study results and limitations: Abundant clonotypes from the bulk population could have been carried over as contaminants into FACS-sorted repertoires.

Source: CD8+ T cells sorted from PBMCs, taken on the day of the yellow fever booster vaccination. The chain recombines TRBV28 with TRBJ2-4; 8 bases line up with TRBD2. The clonotype comes from a man aged 18-30 years who received the YFV17D yellow fever vaccine. In nucleotides, the CDR3 is TGTGCCAGCAGTTCTGCTTCGGGGGGGACCTCCAAAAACATTCAGTACTTC. Translation gives CASSSASGGTSKNIQYF.